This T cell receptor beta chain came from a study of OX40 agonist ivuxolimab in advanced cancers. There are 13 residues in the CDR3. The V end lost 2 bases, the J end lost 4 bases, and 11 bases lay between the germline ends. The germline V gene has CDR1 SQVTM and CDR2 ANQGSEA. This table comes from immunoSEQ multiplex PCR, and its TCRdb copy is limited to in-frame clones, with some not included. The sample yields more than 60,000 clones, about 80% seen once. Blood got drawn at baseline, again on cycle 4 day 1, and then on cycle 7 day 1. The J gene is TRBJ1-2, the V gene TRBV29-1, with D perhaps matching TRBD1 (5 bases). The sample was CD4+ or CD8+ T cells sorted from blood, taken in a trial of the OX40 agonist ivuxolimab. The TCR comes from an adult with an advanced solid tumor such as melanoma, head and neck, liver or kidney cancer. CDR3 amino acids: CSVERGGSYGYTF. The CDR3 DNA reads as TGCAGCGTTGAAAGGGGTGGGTCCTATGGCTACACCTTC.